Each of the 32 T cell receptor beta chains below was sequenced from the same sample in a study of blood T cell repertoires in COVID-19. The method was immunoSEQ multiplex PCR; TCRdb's version includes in-frame clones alone and lacks a portion of them. The sample has 120,000 to 150,000 clones; about 85% are singletons. The sample consisted of PBMCs or T cells enriched from blood (not recorded which). These receptors all stem from a woman between 35 and 50 years old who had recovered from COVID-19.

This sequence joins TRBV4-1 and TRBJ1-2, with 12 nucleotides matching TRBD1. Germline CDR1 reads MGHRA; CDR2 reads YSYEKL. The junction had 7 bases not matched to a gene; V was cut back by 2 bases and J by 3 bases. The CDR3 covers 17 residues. CDR3 sequence reads: CASSQQPGQGADYGYTF. CDR3 in DNA: TGCGCCAGCAGCCAACAACCGGGACAGGGGGCGGACTATGGCTACACCTTC.

The chain combines TRBV19 with TRBJ2-4, with TRBD1 matching 11 bases. Trimming at V came to 3 bases and at J to 6 bases, leaving 7 bases not matched to a gene. CDR1 and CDR2 from the germline V gene are LNHDA and SQIVND (reference sequence). The CDR3 is 16 residues long. CDR3 protein: CASSMGTGGSRNIQYF. CDR3 nucleotides: TGTGCCAGTAGTATGGGGACAGGGGGATCGAGAAACATTCAGTACTTC. Complete variable domain (other parts from reference TRBV19 and TRBJ2-4): DGGITQSPKYLFRKEGQNVTLSCEQNLNHDAMYWYRQDPGQGLRLIYYSQIVNDFQKGDIAEGYSVSREKKESFPLTVTSAQKNPTAFYLCASSMGTGGSRNIQYFGAGTRLSVL.

The chain is built from TRBV18 and TRBJ2-3, with a weak D call TRBD2 (6 bases). This CDR3 is built from 16 residues. V was pared by 3 bases and J by 0 bases, with 13 bases between. Germline CDR1 and CDR2: KGHSH and LQKENI. The chain's CDR3 is CASSPEGRSSTDTQYF. The CDR3 DNA is TGTGCCAGCTCACCGGAGGGGCGCTCTAGCACAGATACGCAGTATTTT.

The J gene is TRBJ1-1, the V gene TRBV11-2; 8 positions match TRBD1. V shed 0 bases, J shed 8 bases, and the junction held 2 bases outside the gene matches. Looked up from germline, CDR1 is SGHAT and CDR2 is FQNNGV. This CDR3 is built from 13 residues. Here the CDR3 reads CASSLDGDREAFF. Written as DNA, the CDR3 is TGTGCCAGCAGCTTAGACGGGGACAGGGAAGCTTTCTTT.

The chain is built from TRBV7-9 and TRBJ2-3; TRBD2 might be the D (5 bases). Trimming left V 5 bases short and J 11 bases short, with 17 bases between. Germline V gene sequence: CDR1 SEHNR, CDR2 FQNEAQ (reference sequence). The CDR3 has 13 residues. The CDR3 is CASSGSGLGGQYF. For the CDR3, the DNA is TGTGCCAGCAGCGGGAGCGGTCTAGGAGGGCAGTATTTT.

This chain links TRBV5-1 with TRBJ1-2; D is uncertain. Trimming removed 4 bases at V and 6 bases at J, with 19 bases between. The CDR3 contains 15 residues. Germline loops: CDR1 SGHRS, CDR2 YFSETQ. CDR3 sequence (DNA): TGCGCCAGCAGCCTAAGGGCGGACGGGAGAGATGGCTACACCTTC. Translation gives CASSLRADGRDGYTF.

The chain couples TRBV11-3 to TRBJ2-5, with D perhaps matching TRBD1 (7 bases). Germline V gene sequence: CDR1 SGHNT, CDR2 YENEEA. Trimming removed 5 bases from V and 4 bases from J, with 14 bases in between. CDR3 size: 14 residues. CDR3 region: CASSPWGDRETQYF. The CDR3 nucleotides are TGTGCCAGCAGCCCATGGGGGGACAGAGAGACCCAGTACTTC.

This clone was seen a handful of times. The rearrangement links TRBV11-2 to TRBJ1-1; D is unclear. This CDR3 spans 13 amino acids. The V and J ends lost 1 base and 0 bases respectively, with 3 bases between them. Per germline, CDR1 SGHAT and CDR2 FQNNGV. The chain's CDR3 is CASSLGMNTEAFF. Written as DNA, the CDR3 is TGTGCCAGCAGCTTAGGTATGAACACTGAAGCTTTCTTT.

The rearrangement uses TRBV9 and TRBJ2-1; 8 bases map to TRBD2. The junction had 10 bases not matched to a gene; V was cut back by 5 bases and J by 3 bases. The CDR3 runs 16 residues. Germline-derived CDR1 and CDR2 are SGDLS and YYNGEE. The DNA of the CDR3 is TGTGCCAGCAGTGTATCCAGCGGGAGTGGCTACAATGAGCAGTTCTTC. Translation: CASSVSSGSGYNEQFF.

CDR3 in DNA: TGTGCCAGCAGCGTTGGTGGGGACACCAATCCCTACGAGCAGTACTTC. It encodes CASSVGGDTNPYEQYF. The genes are TRBV9 and TRBJ2-7; D is perhaps TRBD1 (6 bases). Germline V CDR1 and CDR2: SGDLS, YYNGEE. V was cut by 2 bases and J by 2 bases, with 17 bases left in between. The CDR3 is 16 residues long.

This chain connects TRBV30 to TRBJ1-5; tentative D call: TRBD1 (6 bases). Trimming left V 1 base short and J 7 bases short, with 14 bases between. Per the germline V gene, CDR1 is GTSNPN and CDR2 is SVGIG (reference sequence). This CDR3 has 14 residues. The CDR3 loop reads CAWSAKGDLQPQHF. CDR3 sequence (DNA): TGTGCCTGGAGTGCAAAGGGGGACCTACAGCCCCAGCATTTT.

The chain couples TRBV19 to TRBJ1-5; tentative D call: TRBD1 (5 bases). Germline CDR1 is LNHDA and CDR2 is SQIVND (reference sequence). V dropped 1 base and J dropped 4 bases, with 8 bases sitting between them. This CDR3 has 14 residues. CDR3 sequence reads: CASSIAGWNQPQHF. The CDR3 DNA is TGTGCCAGTAGTATAGCAGGGTGGAATCAGCCCCAGCATTTT.

The chain carries TRBV4-1 and TRBJ1-6; D call uncertain. The CDR3 loop spans 15 amino acids. V was cut by 1 base and J by 6 bases, with 10 bases left in between. CDR1 and CDR2 (germline): MGHRA, YSYEKL. The CDR3 sequence: CASSQVKRVNSPLHF. DNA for the CDR3: TGCGCCAGCAGCCAAGTTAAGAGGGTTAATTCACCCCTCCACTTT.

J is TRBJ2-2 and V is TRBV24-1, with 12 bases lining up with TRBD2. The germline V gene encodes CDR1 KGHDR and CDR2 SFDVKD. V was clipped by 2 bases and J by 6 bases; unmatched bases: 3. The CDR3 sequence is 16 residues long. The CDR3 nucleotides are TGTGCCACCAGTGATTCTAGGACTAGCGGGGCCGGGGAGCTGTTTTTT. It yields the protein CATSDSRTSGAGELFF.

The chain employs TRBV27 and TRBJ1-4; unclear D gene. There are 14 residues in the CDR3. From germline, CDR1 is MNHEY and CDR2 SMNVEV (reference sequence). Deletions cut 3 bases from V and 8 bases from J, with 13 bases between. In nucleotides, the CDR3 is TGTGCCAGCAGTTTCTCGGGGAATTGGGAAAAACTGTTTTTT. This translates into CASSFSGNWEKLFF.

The chain links TRBV13 to TRBJ2-7; 8 bases map to TRBD1. After removal of 3 bases from V and 3 bases from J, the junction contained 13 bases not matched to a gene. CDR1 and CDR2 (germline): PRHDT, FYEKMQ (reference sequence). The CDR3 runs to 17 residues. CDR3 DNA: TGTGCCAGCAGCTTTCTCCTTAACAGGGGGACCCACTACGAGCAGTACTTC. Protein sequence: CASSFLLNRGTHYEQYF.

This clone was detected a few times. The chain couples TRBV3-1 (or the pseudogene TRBV3-2) to TRBJ1-6, with unresolved D. The length of the CDR3 is 16 residues. The V end was cut by 4 bases, the J end by 8 bases, with 18 bases between. Germline V gene data show CDR1 as LGHDT and CDR2 as YNNKEL (reference sequence). The CDR3 DNA reads TGTGCCAGCAGCCTAGGGAGGACGGCAGGCGATTCACCCCTCCACTTT. Translating it yields CASSLGRTAGDSPLHF.

The chain uses TRBV29-1 and TRBJ1-3, with D perhaps matching TRBD1 (6 bases). Germline CDR1 is SQVTM and CDR2 is ANQGSEA. The CDR3 is 17 residues long. Trimming removed 0 bases from V and 0 bases from J, with 15 bases in between. CDR3 sequence (DNA): TGCAGCGTTGAAGATAGGGGGACATCCTACTCTGGAAACACCATATATTTT. Its protein is CSVEDRGTSYSGNTIYF.

This clone was seen more than once but under ten times. The chain employs TRBV11-3 and TRBJ2-3; D may be TRBD2 (5 bases). The V gene's germline CDR1 is SGHNT and CDR2 YENEEA. V was trimmed by 5 bases and J by 0 bases, leaving 6 bases between them. CDR3 length equals 13 residues. CDR3 coding DNA: TGTGCCAGCAGCCGGGGTAGCACAGATACGCAGTATTTT. It specifies CASSRGSTDTQYF.

The rearrangement joins TRBV2 to TRBJ1-1; D not certain. This CDR3 is built from 14 residues. Trimming stripped 4 bases from V and 4 bases from J, with 13 bases between. Germline CDR1 and CDR2: SNHLY and FYNNEI. The chain's CDR3 is CASSGAALGTEAFF. In DNA, the CDR3 is TGTGCCAGCAGTGGGGCAGCCTTGGGCACTGAAGCTTTCTTT.

The chain has TRBV9 and TRBJ2-1; 13 nucleotides line up with TRBD2. Germline values: CDR1 SGDLS, CDR2 YYNGEE. The CDR3 contains 17 residues. V lost 4 bases, J lost 7 bases, and 11 bases stayed unmatched. DNA for the CDR3: TGTGCCAGCAGCCAGCCCACTAGCGGGGGGGCGGGTAATGAGCAGTTCTTC. It translates to CASSQPTSGGAGNEQFF.

The chain has TRBV4-1 and TRBJ2-1; 7 bases are shared with TRBD1. The CDR3 has 18 amino acids. V dropped 3 bases and J dropped 0; count of bases not matched to a gene: 11. Germline V gene lookup returns CDR1 MGHRA and CDR2 YSYEKL. This CDR3 is CASSHPDRASASYNEQFF. The CDR3 nucleotides are TGCGCCAGCAGCCATCCCGACAGGGCTTCTGCCTCCTACAATGAGCAGTTCTTC.

The chain carries TRBV10-2 and TRBJ1-4; TRBD1 agrees at 7 bases. From germline, CDR1 is WSHSY and CDR2 SAAADI. V shed 4 bases, J shed 4 bases, and the junction held 3 bases outside the gene matches. The CDR3 covers 14 residues. The DNA for the CDR3 is TGCGCCAGCAGTGTGGACAGGAATAATGAAAAACTGTTTTTT. Translated, it gives CASSVDRNNEKLFF.

The V call is TRBV5-1, the J call TRBJ2-1; tentatively, D is TRBD2 (6 bases). Deletions cut 1 base from V and 5 bases from J, with 19 bases between. The CDR3 extends over 17 amino acids. Germline-derived CDR1 and CDR2 are SGHRS and YFSETQ. DNA for the CDR3: TGCGCCAGCAGCTTGCGGAGGGAGATAGTCTCGAACAATGAGCAGTTCTTC. Translation gives CASSLRREIVSNNEQFF.

The genes are TRBV30 and TRBJ1-1; TRBD1 agrees at 8 bases. After removal of 5 bases from V and 9 bases from J, the junction contained 11 bases not matched to a gene. This CDR3 has 13 amino acids. Looked up from germline, CDR1 is GTSNPN and CDR2 is SVGIG (reference sequence). The CDR3 loop is CAWAHRGRGQAFF. In nucleotides, the CDR3 is TGTGCCTGGGCACACAGGGGGAGGGGACAAGCTTTCTTT.

The CDR3 coding sequence is TGTGCCAGCAGGCAGGAGGGGTCGGCCCCCGGCCCTGAGTACGAGCAGTACTTC. Its protein is CASRQEGSAPGPEYEQYF. This chain connects TRBV2 to TRBJ2-7, with D maybe TRBD2 (6 bases). The V end was cut by 6 bases, the J end by 4 bases, with 28 bases between. Germline V gives CDR1 SNHLY, CDR2 FYNNEI. The CDR3 is 18 residues long.

The chain combines TRBV25-1 with TRBJ2-7; TRBD2 aligns across 8 bases. The germline V gene encodes CDR1 MGHDK and CDR2 SYGVNS. V lost 4 bases and J lost 5; bases outside the gene matches: 1. The CDR3 covers 12 residues. Written as DNA, the CDR3 is TGTGCCAGCAGTGTTAGCGGGGACGAGCAGTACTTC. This encodes CASSVSGDEQYF.

The V gene is TRBV2, the J gene TRBJ2-3; D might be TRBD1 (6 bases). Trimming took 6 bases from V and 6 from J, leaving 10 bases between them. There are 12 residues in the CDR3. CDR1 and CDR2 from the germline V gene are SNHLY and FYNNEI. The CDR3 sequence is CASRLRGDTQYF. The CDR3 DNA sequence: TGTGCCAGCAGGCTCAGGGGTGATACGCAGTATTTT.

This clone was found a few times. The chain links TRBV9 to TRBJ2-7; TRBD1 agrees at 7 bases. This CDR3 is built from 14 residues. The germline gives CDR1 SGDLS, CDR2 YYNGEE. Trimming took 3 bases from V and 4 from J; bases not matched to a gene: 7. CDR3 DNA sequence: TGTGCCAGCAGCGCCCGGACAGGACCTTACGAGCAGTACTTC. As protein: CASSARTGPYEQYF.

V is TRBV28 and J is TRBJ2-7; 9 bases line up with TRBD1. Germline-derived CDR1 and CDR2 are MDHEN and SYDVKM. Unmatched junction bases numbered 3, after V lost 5 bases and J lost 1 base. The CDR3 runs 14 residues. The CDR3: CASSGTGLSYEQYF. The CDR3 region has the DNA TGTGCCAGCAGTGGGACAGGGCTTTCCTACGAGCAGTACTTC.

The chain recombines TRBV11-1 with TRBJ1-1, with D maybe TRBD1 (6 bases). CDR1 and CDR2 from the germline V gene are SGHAT and FQDESV (reference sequence). The ends were cut back, 3 bases at V and 6 bases at J, with 17 bases in the middle. The CDR3 sequence is 15 residues long. CDR3 sequence: CASSFELGAKAEAFF. CDR3 nucleotides: TGTGCCAGCAGCTTTGAGTTGGGGGCGAAGGCTGAAGCTTTCTTT.

V is TRBV5-8 and J is TRBJ2-3; 7 bases fit TRBD1. This CDR3 has 14 residues. The junction had 10 bases not matched to a gene; V was cut back by 3 bases and J by 9 bases. Germline assignment: CDR1 SGHTS and CDR2 YDEGEE. The CDR3: CASSSGQPGQTQYF. The CDR3 DNA is TGTGCCAGCAGCTCGGGACAGCCAGGACAAACGCAGTATTTT.